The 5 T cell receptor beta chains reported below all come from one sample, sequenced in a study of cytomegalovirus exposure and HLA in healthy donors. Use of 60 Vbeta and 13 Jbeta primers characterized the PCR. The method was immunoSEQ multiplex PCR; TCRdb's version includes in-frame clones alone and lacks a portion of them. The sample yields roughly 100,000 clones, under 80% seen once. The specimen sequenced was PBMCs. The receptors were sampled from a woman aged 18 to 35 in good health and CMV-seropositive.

CDR3 amino acids: CASSKQRPGHNTGELFF. CDR3 DNA: TGTGCCAGCAGCAAACAAAGACCGGGACACAACACCGGGGAGCTGTTTTTT. The V and J genes are TRBV21-1 and TRBJ2-2; the listed D gene, TRBD1, was not tested against the DNA. TRBV21-1 is shown as a pseudogene. The CDR3 sequence is 17 residues long.

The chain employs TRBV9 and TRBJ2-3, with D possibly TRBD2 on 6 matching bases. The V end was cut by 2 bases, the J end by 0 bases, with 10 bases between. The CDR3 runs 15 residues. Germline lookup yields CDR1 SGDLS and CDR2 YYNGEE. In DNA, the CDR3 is TGTGCCAGCAGCGTGGACGGGACTAGCACAGATACGCAGTATTTT. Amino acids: CASSVDGTSTDTQYF.

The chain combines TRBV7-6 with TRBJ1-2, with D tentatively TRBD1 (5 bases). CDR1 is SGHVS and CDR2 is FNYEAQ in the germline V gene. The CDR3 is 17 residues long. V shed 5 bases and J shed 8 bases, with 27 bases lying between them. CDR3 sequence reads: CASSGIDGGDYLRGYTF. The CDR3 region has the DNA TGTGCCAGCAGCGGTATTGACGGGGGGGACTATTTGCGAGGCTACACCTTC.

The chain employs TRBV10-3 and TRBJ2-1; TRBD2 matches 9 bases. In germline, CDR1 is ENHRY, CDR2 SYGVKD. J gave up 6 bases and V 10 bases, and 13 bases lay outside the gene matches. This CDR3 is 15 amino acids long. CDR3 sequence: CATTDRREGLNEQFF. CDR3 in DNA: TGTGCCACTACCGATAGGCGGGAGGGCCTCAATGAGCAGTTCTTC.

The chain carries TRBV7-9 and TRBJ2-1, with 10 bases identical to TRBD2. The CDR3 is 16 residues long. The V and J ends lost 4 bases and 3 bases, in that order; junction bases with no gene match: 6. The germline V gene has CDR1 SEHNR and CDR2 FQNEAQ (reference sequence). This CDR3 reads CASSWTGLADYNEQFF. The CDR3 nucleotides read TGTGCCAGCAGCTGGACCGGACTAGCGGACTACAATGAGCAGTTCTTC.